Following are 21 T cell receptor beta chains from one sample sequenced in a study of prognosis after radiotherapy for stage I lung cancer. TCR beta CDR3 amplification from genomic DNA was performed by two-round multiplex PCR. First-round PCR amplification was performed with primers specific to each TRBV and TRBJ gene. MiXCR was run by TCRdb on the multiplex PCR reads, yielding one entry per CDR3 protein. This table holds 51,000 or so distinct CDR3 sequences, around a third found once. The starting material was PBMCs, obtained before or after stereotactic body radiation therapy (not recorded which). All receptors come from a donor over 45 with non-small cell lung cancer.

In this sample, this clonotype turned up many times. The genes are TRBV20-1 and TRBJ2-2; D unclear. The germline V and J ends were trimmed by 0 bases and 5 bases, with 13 bases remaining between them. Germline lookup yields CDR1 DFQATT and CDR2 SNEGSKA (reference sequence). There are 15 residues in the CDR3. CDR3 sequence: CSARDPGRTTGELFF. The CDR3, as DNA: TGCAGTGCTAGAGACCCGGGCCGTACAACCGGGGAGCTGTTTTTT.

This clonotype came up many times. V is TRBV20-1 and J is TRBJ2-1; TRBD2 agrees at 14 bases. Unmatched junction bases numbered 7, after V lost 3 bases and J lost 9 bases. The CDR3 has 15 amino acids. Germline V gives CDR1 DFQATT, CDR2 SNEGSKA (reference sequence). Here the CDR3 DNA reads TGCAGTGCTAGGACTAGCGGGGGGGAGCCCGGTGAGCAGTTCTTC. Amino acid sequence: CSARTSGGEPGEQFF.

This clonotype came up many times. This sequence joins TRBV19 and TRBJ2-7; D gene uncertain. Germline V gene data show CDR1 as LNHDA and CDR2 as SQIVND (reference sequence). The length of the CDR3 is 13 residues. CDR3 in DNA: TGTGCTAGTTCCCTTGACCCGAACTACGAGCAGTACTTC. Its translation is CASSLDPNYEQYF.

The table lists this clonotype with many counts. The CDR3 region is CASSTRRQGNSGANVLTF. The CDR3 coding sequence is TGTGCCAGCAGCACCCGCAGACAGGGGAACTCTGGGGCCAACGTCCTGACTTTC. This rearrangement joins TRBV7-2 to TRBJ2-6, with 8 bases matching TRBD1. Germline V gene sequence: CDR1 SGHTA, CDR2 FQGNSA. Trimming took 5 bases from V and 0 from J; bases not matched to a gene: 9. The CDR3 consists of 18 residues.

In regard to this clonotype: A much larger clone is a single base away; this may be a read error. This sequence joins TRBV7-2 and TRBJ1-5; 8 bases are a match to TRBD1. Losses at the gene ends were 9 bases for V and 4 bases for J; bases not matched to a gene: 11. The CDR3 totals 15 residues. Germline V gene data show CDR1 as SGHTA and CDR2 as FQGNSA. CDR3 region: CARSPYQGANQPQHF. The CDR3 DNA sequence: TGTGCCAGAAGCCCTTATCAGGGGGCAAATCAGCCCCAGCATTTT.

This clonotype appeared a single time. A single base is all that separates this from a far larger clone, so a read error is likely. This chain joins TRBV30 and TRBJ2-5; perhaps TRBD1 as D (5 bases). The J call is uncertain, as TRBJ2-4 better fits the DNA end. The CDR3 totals 15 residues. Germline V CDR1 and CDR2: GTSNPN, SVGIG (reference sequence). CDR3 loop: CAWMIESRGKNIQYF. The CDR3 nucleotides are TGTGCCTGGATGATTGAGAGTAGGGGCAAAAACATTCAGTACTTC.

Of note for this clonotype: A far larger clone is off by one base, so a read error is likely. The chain couples TRBV6-9 to TRBJ2-3; D possibly corresponds to TRBD2 (7 bases). This CDR3 comprises 16 residues. From germline, CDR1 is MNHGY and CDR2 SVAAGI. V lost 3 bases to trimming and J lost 3 bases, with 16 bases between them. CDR3 DNA: TGTGCCAGCAGTTACCCCTACAGGGAGGGGACAGATACGCAGTATTTT. It specifies CASSYPYREGTDTQYF.

About this clonotype: A read error may explain this, as a much larger clone is one base away. J is TRBJ2-7 and V is TRBV10-3; D possibly corresponds to TRBD2 (6 bases). This CDR3 has 14 amino acids. CDR1 ENHRY and CDR2 SYGVKD come from the germline V gene. The CDR3 DNA sequence: TGTGCCATCTGTGAGGCTAGAGGGAGGAGCGAGCAGTACTTC. Protein sequence: CAICEARGRSEQYF.

This clonotype was detected many times. The V gene is TRBV24-1, the J gene TRBJ2-1; a possible D gene is TRBD1 (6 bases). Germline V lookup: CDR1 KGHDR, CDR2 SFDVKD. This CDR3 is built from 15 residues. V lost 8 bases, J lost 0 bases, and 13 bases lay in between. DNA of the CDR3: TGTGCCACCAATCCGGGACAAACCTCCTACAATGAGCAGTTCTTC. Its translation is CATNPGQTSYNEQFF.

This clonotype has only a few counts. A much larger clone differs by one base, so this may be a read error. The V call is TRBV3-1, the J call TRBJ2-1; perhaps TRBD1 as D (5 bases). Germline V gene sequence: CDR1 LGHDT, CDR2 YNNKEL (reference sequence). CDR3 length equals 15 residues. CDR3: CANSQEAGNYNEQFF. For the CDR3, the DNA is TGTGCCAACAGCCAAGAGGCAGGGAACTACAATGAGCAGTTCTTC.

This clonotype came up many times. The chain links TRBV7-3 to TRBJ2-1, with D perhaps TRBD1 or TRBD2 (5 bases each). CDR1 SGHTA and CDR2 FQGTGA come from the germline V gene. This CDR3 region has 15 residues. Trimming left V 5 bases short and J 7 bases short, with 18 bases between. The CDR3 region has the DNA TGTGCCAGCAGCACTTCCGGGACCCCCGAGAATGAGCAGTTCTTC. It specifies CASSTSGTPENEQFF. Drawing the rest from reference TRBV7-3 and TRBJ2-1, the complete variable domain is GAGVSQTPSNKVTEKGKYVELRCDPISGHTALYWYRQSLGQGPEFLIYFQGTGAADDSGLPNDRFFAVRPEGSVSTLKIQRTERGDSAVYLCASSTSGTPENEQFFGPGTRLTVL.

This clonotype was seen more than once but under ten times. The chain uses TRBV25-1 and TRBJ2-5; D remains unclear. In germline, CDR1 is MGHDK, CDR2 SYGVNS. This CDR3 region has 12 residues. The V gene lost 4 bases and the J gene lost 7 bases, with 10 bases spanning the gap. This chain's CDR3 is CASSGWLGTQYF. CDR3 coding DNA: TGTGCCAGCAGTGGGTGGTTGGGGACCCAGTACTTC.

This chain connects TRBV2 to TRBJ1-5; D uncertain. The CDR3 sequence is 15 residues long. V was trimmed by 5 bases and J by 4 bases, leaving 15 bases between them. CDR1 is SNHLY, CDR2 FYNNEI, per germline. CDR3 nucleotides: TGTGCCAGCAGTCTACAGACATGGAAAAATCAGCCCCAGCATTTT. It codes for CASSLQTWKNQPQHF.

V usage is TRBV7-6 and J usage is TRBJ2-3; D is ambiguous. The germline V and J ends were trimmed by 5 bases and 1 base, with 13 bases remaining between them. CDR1 and CDR2 (germline): SGHVS, FNYEAQ. This CDR3 is 15 amino acids long. The CDR3 is CASSPQFHRTDTQYF. CDR3 DNA: TGTGCCAGCAGCCCGCAATTTCACCGCACAGATACGCAGTATTTT.

Note on this clonotype: This may arise from a read error, as a much more abundant clone is one base away. This chain uses TRBV12-3 or TRBV12-4 with TRBJ2-1, with no clear D. The CDR3 is 14 residues long. The CDR3 DNA follows: TGTGCCAGCAGTTTAGAGAGCTCCTACAGTGAGCAGTTCTTC. Amino acids: CASSLESSYSEQFF.

The chain recombines TRBV20-1 with TRBJ1-1; D uncertain. Germline assignment: CDR1 DFQATT and CDR2 SNEGSKA (reference sequence). Trimming shortened V by 4 bases and J by 5 bases, and 11 bases separated the two germline ends. The CDR3 covers 12 residues. CDR3 nucleotide sequence: TGCAGTGCTAATCCTCAAAGGACTGAAGCTTTCTTT. This codes for CSANPQRTEAFF.

This rearrangement joins TRBV6-2 or TRBV6-3 to TRBJ2-1; D unresolved. Germline-derived CDR1 and CDR2 are MNHEY and SVGEGT. This CDR3 region has 12 residues. The V gene lost 4 bases and the J gene lost 9 bases, with 10 bases spanning the gap. As DNA, the CDR3 is TGTGCCAGCAGTTCGCTTCTGTGTGAGCAGTTCTTC. Amino acids: CASSSLLCEQFF.

About this clonotype: A much larger clone differs from this one at a single base, so this may be a read error. The chain is built from TRBV27 and TRBJ2-1, with D uncertain. The DNA end favors TRBJ2-5, so the J call may be wrong. Germline CDR1 MNHEY, CDR2 SMNVEV (reference sequence). The CDR3 sequence is 13 residues long. The CDR3, as DNA: TGTGCCAGCAGCCCGCCGGTGCACGAGACCCAGTACTTC. Protein sequence: CASSPPVHETQYF.

To note about this clonotype: Just one base apart from a much larger clone, this may be a read error. The chain employs TRBV6-4 and TRBJ1-2, with D possibly TRBD1 on 6 matching bases. CDR1 and CDR2 from the germline V gene are MRHNA and SNTAGT. The CDR3 is 14 amino acids. V was clipped by 5 bases and J by 7 bases, with 17 bases between them. The CDR3 DNA reads TGTGCCAGCAGTTACTGGGGGGGCGCATTTGGCTACACCTTC. Protein product: CASSYWGGAFGYTF.

This clonotype was seen ten or more times. The J gene is TRBJ1-5, the V gene TRBV7-9, with D unclear. This CDR3 is 13 amino acids long. Germline loops: CDR1 SEHNR, CDR2 FQNEAQ (reference sequence). V shed 1 base and J shed 4 bases, with 5 bases lying between them. Written as DNA, the CDR3 is TGTGCCAGCAGCTTAGGAGCAAATCAGCCCCAGCATTTT. It translates to CASSLGANQPQHF. Full variable domain (outside the CDR3, taken from reference TRBV7-9 and TRBJ1-5): DTGVSQNPRHKITKRGQNVTFRCDPISEHNRLYWYRQTLGQGPEFLTYFQNEAQLEKSRLLSDRFSAERPKGSFSTLEIQRTEQGDSAMYLCASSLGANQPQHFGDGTRLSIL.

This clonotype ranks as medium-sized. The gene calls are TRBV11-2 and TRBJ2-7; D is unresolved. Germline V gene lookup returns CDR1 SGHAT and CDR2 FQNNGV. Trimming took off 1 base at V and 6 bases at J, with 10 bases between the two ends. The CDR3 has 13 residues. The CDR3, as DNA: TGTGCCAGCAGCTTAGCGCCACTACGCGAGCAGTACTTC. It is translated as CASSLAPLREQYF.